This T cell receptor (beta chain) was sequenced for a study of OX40 agonist ivuxolimab in advanced cancers. A note on the overall study: Ivuxolimab was an agonistic, fully human IgG2 monoclonal antibody directed against OX40 (CD134), a costimulatory receptor. The purpose of peripheral TCRbeta sequencing was to test whether ivuxolimab changed TCR sequence diversity and led to clonal T-cell expansion. In the dose-escalation cohort, 65% to 90% of patients were male, and the mean age was approximately 60 years, with a range of about 23 to 85. Intravenous ivuxolimab was administered to patients every 2 weeks at six dose levels: 0.01, 0.1, 0.3, 1.5, 3 and 10 mg/kg. Of the 50 to 55 patients in dose escalation, some 19 had hepatocellular carcinoma, around 15 had melanoma, 9 had renal cell carcinoma and 9 had head and neck cancer. Patients were allowed to have had prior anti-PD-1, anti-PD-L1 or anti-CTLA-4 therapy, and around 41% of the dose-escalation patients had previously received checkpoint inhibitors. Partial responses were achieved by three dose-escalation patients, of whom one had hepatocellular carcinoma and two had cutaneous melanoma. The paper covers the monotherapy dose-escalation part of the phase I ivuxolimab trial, which included N = 52 patients. Findings and caveats that apply to the study as a whole: At doses of 0.1 to 3.0 mg/kg, clonal expansion of both CD4+ and CD8+ T cells in blood was seen between baseline and week 6. Low levels of normalized T-cell clonal expansion were also seen in some nonresponding patients. In partial responders in the 0.1-3.0 mg/kg groups, normalized peripheral clonal expansion was found to be among the lowest, especially among CD8+ T cells. After ivuxolimab, CD8+ T cells had more expanded clones than CD4+ T cells on average. Which antigens the clonally expanded peripheral T cells were specific for was not determined.

As regards this clone: Its binding antigen is unknown. No much larger clonotype is one base removed from it; base qualities were not supplied.

Patients with a history of autoimmune disease or receiving systemic immunosuppression were excluded from the trial. Peripheral blood for TCR sequencing was collected from all dose cohorts at baseline, on cycle 4 day 1, and on cycle 7 day 1. The samples were drawn from a first-in-human, open-label, multicenter phase I dose-escalation trial of ivuxolimab. The trial enrolled adults with locally advanced or metastatic head and neck squamous cell, hepatocellular, melanoma or renal cell carcinoma. CD4+ and CD8+ T cells were sorted separately from peripheral blood before TCR sequencing. Genomic DNA was isolated from the sorted cells so that the TCRbeta CDR3 region could be sequenced. The immunoSEQ Assay was used for sequencing of TCRbeta CDR3 regions. Not all clones reach the TCRdb copy of this immuneACCESS table, which keeps in-frame sequences only. Checked studies attribute under half of the gap to unresolved V genes and leave the rest unexplained. The sample has 20,000 to 30,000 clones on record, 85% to 90% of them singletons. The ten largest make up 34% of the sample.

V sheds 5 bases and J sheds 1 base, leaving 9 bases between their ends. Reading the germline V gene (reference sequence) gives CDR1 MNHEY and CDR2 SMNVEV. The cysteine opens and the phenylalanine closes a CDR3 of 13 amino acids. Only the CDR3 DNA stays, 39 bases, in frame from base 1. The rearrangement joined TRBV27 to TRBJ2-7, and possibly TRBD1, on 6 matching bases. This TCR was sampled from an adult with an advanced solid tumor such as melanoma, head and neck, liver or kidney cancer. Sample: CD4+ or CD8+ T cells sorted from blood, taken in a trial of the OX40 agonist ivuxolimab. CDR3 loop: CASSTTGSYEQYF. The nucleotide sequence is TGTGCCAGCAGTACTACAGGGTCCTACGAGCAGTACTTC.